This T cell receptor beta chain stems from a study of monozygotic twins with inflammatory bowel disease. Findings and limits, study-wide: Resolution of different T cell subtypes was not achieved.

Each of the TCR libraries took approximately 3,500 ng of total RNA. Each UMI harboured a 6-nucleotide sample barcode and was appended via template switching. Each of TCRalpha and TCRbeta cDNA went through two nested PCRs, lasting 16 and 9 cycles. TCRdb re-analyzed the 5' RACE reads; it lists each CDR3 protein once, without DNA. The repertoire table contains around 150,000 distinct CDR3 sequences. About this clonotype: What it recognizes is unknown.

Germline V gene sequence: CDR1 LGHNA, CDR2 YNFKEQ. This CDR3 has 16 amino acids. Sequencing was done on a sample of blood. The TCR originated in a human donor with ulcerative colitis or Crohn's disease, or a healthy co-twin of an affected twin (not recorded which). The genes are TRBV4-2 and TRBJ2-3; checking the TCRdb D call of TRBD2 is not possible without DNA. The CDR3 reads CASSQVSGELTDTQYF.